These T cell receptor beta chains were read from a single sample in a study of blood T cell repertoires in COVID-19. TCRdb keeps only in-frame clones here, not all; method: immunoSEQ multiplex PCR. The top ten hold approximately 3% of the sample, which has 110,000 to 150,000 clones, approximately 90% seen once. The material sequenced was peripheral blood. All receptors derive from a woman in her sixties or seventies with active COVID-19. Each CDR3 is given with its conserved first and last residue. D genes are given only for firm matches. Expanded clones are given a class, and other clones once, few, many or no size at all.

TRBV19,TRBJ2-2,.,.,CASSGNTGELFF,TGTGCCAGTAGCGGGAACACCGGGGAGCTGTTTTTT
TRBV27,TRBJ1-1,.,.,CASRGARAEAFF,TGTGCCAGCCGGGGGGCGCGGGCTGAAGCTTTCTTT
TRBV11-2,TRBJ2-5,few,TRBD2,CASSLVGGRIETQYF,TGTGCCAGCAGCTTAGTAGGCGGGAGAATAGAGACCCAGTACTTC
TRBV14,TRBJ1-3,.,.,CASSQGLFSGNTIYF,TGTGCCAGCAGCCAAGGACTCTTCTCTGGAAACACCATATATTTT
TRBV28,TRBJ2-2,.,TRBD2,CASSFTGGPTGELFF,TGTGCCAGCAGTTTTACGGGAGGGCCGACCGGGGAGCTGTTTTTT
TRBV28,TRBJ1-2,.,.,CAKYREGYGYTF,TGTGCCAAATACAGGGAGGGTTATGGCTACACCTTC
TRBV24-1,TRBJ2-4,.,.,CATSAASEGKNIQYF,TGTGCCACCAGTGCCGCTAGCGAGGGCAAAAACATTCAGTACTTC
TRBV11-1,TRBJ2-5,.,TRBD1,CASSLVPRDSQETQYF,TGTGCCAGCAGCCTAGTACCCCGGGACAGCCAAGAGACCCAGTACTTC
TRBV6-5,TRBJ1-1,.,.,CASSYDRRNTEAFF,TGTGCCAGCAGTTACGACAGAAGGAACACTGAAGCTTTCTTT
TRBV30,TRBJ1-1,.,TRBD1,CAWRFLRTGNTEAFF,TGTGCCTGGAGATTCCTCAGGACAGGGAACACTGAAGCTTTCTTT
TRBV3-1/TRBV3-2,TRBJ2-5,.,TRBD2,CASSWTSKETQYF,TGTGCCAGCAGTTGGACTAGCAAAGAGACCCAGTACTTC
TRBV5-1,TRBJ1-4,.,.,CASSSVDMPVANEKLFF,TGCGCCAGCAGCTCGGTCGACATGCCGGTGGCTAATGAAAAACTGTTTTTT
TRBV18,TRBJ1-1,.,.,CASSPTMARIMNTEAFF,TGTGCCAGCTCACCGACTATGGCACGGATCATGAACACTGAAGCTTTCTTT
TRBV4-3,TRBJ2-7,.,.,CASSHLQGGYEQYF,TGCGCCAGCAGCCACTTACAGGGCGGCTACGAGCAGTACTTC
TRBV4-2,TRBJ2-3,once,.,CASSPLVAAPDTQYF,TGTGCCAGCAGCCCGCTTGTGGCGGCCCCAGATACGCAGTATTTT
TRBV5-1,TRBJ2-7,.,TRBD2,CASSLGLASYEQYF,TGCGCCAGCAGCTTGGGACTAGCGTCCTACGAGCAGTACTTC
TRBV29-1,TRBJ1-2,.,.,CSGWAAVYGYTF,TGCAGCGGGTGGGCAGCTGTCTATGGCTACACCTTC
TRBV7-9,TRBJ1-2,.,.,CASSQDSGRVYGYTF,TGTGCCAGCAGCCAGGACAGCGGTCGGGTCTATGGCTACACCTTC
TRBV7-8,TRBJ1-2,.,TRBD1,CASSLLALGGTGNYGYTF,TGTGCCAGCAGCTTATTAGCCCTAGGGGGGACAGGGAACTATGGCTACACCTTC
TRBV5-1,TRBJ2-1,.,TRBD2,CASSSGLGSYNEQFF,TGCGCCAGCAGCTCCGGACTAGGCTCCTACAATGAGCAGTTCTTC
TRBV5-5,TRBJ1-1,.,.,CASSLVGHGTEAFF,TGTGCCAGCAGCTTGGTGGGGCATGGCACTGAAGCTTTCTTT
TRBV5-1,TRBJ2-1,.,.,CASSLIGGENNEQFF,TGCGCCAGCAGCTTGATTGGCGGGGAAAATAATGAGCAGTTCTTC
TRBV6-2/TRBV6-3,TRBJ2-5,.,.,CASSRHTQETQYF,TGTGCCAGCAGCAGACATACCCAAGAGACCCAGTACTTC
TRBV4-3,TRBJ2-5,.,.,CASSQGRGETQYF,TGCGCCAGCAGCCAAGGTAGAGGGGAGACCCAGTACTTC
TRBV27,TRBJ2-3,once,TRBD1,CASSLSLAGTGEDTQYF,TGTGCCAGCAGTTTAAGCCTAGCCGGGACAGGGGAGGATACGCAGTATTTT
TRBV7-2,TRBJ2-5,.,TRBD2,CASSLGRLAGVGETQYF,TGTGCCAGCAGCTTAGGTCGACTAGCGGGAGTTGGAGAGACCCAGTACTTC
TRBV28,TRBJ2-7,.,.,CASRLGGRYEQYF,TGTGCCAGCAGATTGGGGGGAAGGTACGAGCAGTACTTC
TRBV19,TRBJ1-6,.,.,CASATVRDSPLHF,TGTGCCAGTGCAACAGTGAGGGATTCACCCCTCCACTTT
TRBV28,TRBJ2-7,.,.,CASSSPGISYEQYF,TGTGCCAGCAGCTCTCCAGGGATCTCCTACGAGCAGTACTTC
TRBV7-3,TRBJ2-1,few,TRBD2,CASSLGTSGGYNEQFF,TGTGCCAGCAGCTTAGGTACTAGCGGGGGGTACAATGAGCAGTTCTTC
TRBV29-1,TRBJ1-2,.,.,CSVNRERGPGGYGYTF,TGCAGCGTAAACAGGGAGAGGGGCCCGGGGGGCTATGGCTACACCTTC
TRBV28,TRBJ1-2,.,.,CASRLLGAGSYGYTF,TGTGCCAGCAGGCTTCTTGGTGCAGGGTCCTATGGCTACACCTTC
TRBV20-1,TRBJ2-5,.,TRBD1,CRGTGTETQYF,TGCAGAGGGACAGGGACGGAGACCCAGTACTTC
TRBV28,TRBJ1-3,.,.,CASTTLGASGNTIYF,TGTGCCAGCACCACGTTAGGGGCCTCTGGAAACACCATATATTTT
TRBV21-1,TRBJ2-1,.,.,CASSKRAGGSYNEQFF,TGTGCCAGCAGCAAACGAGCGGGAGGTTCCTACAATGAGCAGTTCTTC
TRBV5-1,TRBJ1-4,.,.,CASSLDGTFDATNEKLFF,TGCGCCAGCAGCTTGGATGGGACATTTGATGCAACTAATGAAAAACTGTTTTTT
TRBV29-1,TRBJ2-1,.,TRBD1,CSAWTGSGNEQFF,TGCAGCGCATGGACAGGGTCGGGCAATGAGCAGTTCTTC
TRBV3-1/TRBV3-2,TRBJ2-5,.,.,CASSQVLKETQYF,TGTGCCAGCAGCCAAGTTCTTAAAGAGACCCAGTACTTC